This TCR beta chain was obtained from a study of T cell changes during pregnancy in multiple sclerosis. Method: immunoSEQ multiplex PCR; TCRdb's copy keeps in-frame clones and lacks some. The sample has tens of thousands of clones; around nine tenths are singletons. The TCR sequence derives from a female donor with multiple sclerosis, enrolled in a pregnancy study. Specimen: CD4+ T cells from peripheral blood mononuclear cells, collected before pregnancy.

The CDR3 protein is CASSLVGQGKFGELFF. CDR3 nucleotides: TGTGCCAGCAGCTTGGTTGGACAGGGGAAGTTTGGGGAGCTGTTTTTT. The chain has TRBV5-6 and TRBJ2-2; the match to TRBD1 covers 9 bases. The CDR3 has 16 amino acids. Germline loops: CDR1 SGHDT, CDR2 YYEEEE. V lost 0 bases to trimming and J lost 8 bases; unmatched junction nucleotides: 8.